Presented here are 23 T cell receptor beta chains from one specimen sequenced in a study of OX40 agonist ivuxolimab in advanced cancers. Assay: immunoSEQ multiplex PCR; the TCRdb copy retains only in-frame clones and omits some. Here the sample spans roughly 62,000 clones, 92% being singletons. The sample in question was CD4+ or CD8+ T cells sorted from blood, obtained in a trial of the OX40 agonist ivuxolimab. All receptors derive from an adult with an advanced solid tumor such as melanoma, head and neck, liver or kidney cancer.

This chain connects TRBV5-6 to TRBJ1-4; D remains ambiguous. Trimming took off 6 bases at V and 10 bases at J, with 13 bases between the two ends. This CDR3 comprises 12 residues. Germline V gives CDR1 SGHDT, CDR2 YYEEEE. CDR3 residues: CASTLGPGKLFF. CDR3 DNA: TGTGCCAGCACCCTAGGACCCGGAAAACTGTTTTTT.

The rearrangement links TRBV11-1 to TRBJ2-3, with 10 nucleotides matching TRBD2. The V and J ends lost 4 bases and 3 bases, in that order; junction bases with no gene match: 10. This CDR3 is built from 17 residues. Germline V CDR1 and CDR2: SGHAT, FQDESV (reference sequence). CDR3 region: CASSSETSGTHTDTQYF. The CDR3 coding sequence is TGTGCCAGCAGCTCAGAAACTAGCGGGACTCATACAGATACGCAGTATTTT.

The V call is TRBV10-2, the J call TRBJ2-1, with D tentatively TRBD1 or TRBD2 (6 bases each). This CDR3 has 16 amino acids. Per the germline V gene, CDR1 is WSHSY and CDR2 is SAAADI. The V end lost 5 bases, the J end lost 5 bases, and 19 bases lay between the germline ends. In DNA, the CDR3 is TGCGCCAGCAGTTCCCAGACTAGGGGGGTGGACAATGAGCAGTTCTTC. Translated, it gives CASSSQTRGVDNEQFF.

This clone was counted a single time. V gene TRBV9 combines with J gene TRBJ2-7; 10 positions match TRBD2. V was pared by 0 bases and J by 0 bases, with 3 bases of the junction left unmatched. The CDR3 covers 16 residues. The germline CDR1 and CDR2 sequences are SGDLS and YYNGEE. The CDR3 nucleotides read TGTGCCAGCAGCGTAGGAGCGGGAGGGATCTCCTACGAGCAGTACTTC. Protein sequence: CASSVGAGGISYEQYF.

This clone was recorded a few times. The gene calls are TRBV6-6 and TRBJ2-7, with D possibly being TRBD2 (5 bases). V shed 7 bases and J shed 2 bases, with 15 bases lying between them. There are 14 residues in the CDR3. CDR1 is MNHNY, CDR2 SVGAGI, per germline (reference sequence). For the CDR3, the DNA is TGTGCCAGCATACCCCGACTAACCACCTACGAGCAGTACTTC. Translation gives CASIPRLTTYEQYF.

This sequence joins TRBV19 and TRBJ2-5; maybe TRBD2 (7 bases). The CDR3 length is 15 residues. Trimming cost V 4 bases and J 1 base, with 13 bases left between them. From germline, CDR1 is LNHDA and CDR2 SQIVND (reference sequence). The CDR3 loop is CASSTPGGLQETQYF. For the CDR3, the DNA is TGTGCCAGTAGTACCCCCGGGGGGCTCCAAGAGACCCAGTACTTC.

In its sample, this clone was seen once. The chain carries TRBV7-9 and TRBJ1-4; 7 bases line up with TRBD1. Germline CDR1 reads SEHNR; CDR2 reads FQNEAQ (reference sequence). The CDR3 is 16 residues long. J lost 2 bases, V lost 5 bases, and 8 bases had no gene match. CDR3 in DNA: TGTGCCAGCAGCAAGAAAACAGGGGCTACTAATGAAAAACTGTTTTTT. It codes for CASSKKTGATNEKLFF.

This clone has a single count. V usage is TRBV11-2 and J usage is TRBJ1-1, with a weak D call TRBD1 (6 bases). Germline V gene sequence: CDR1 SGHAT, CDR2 FQNNGV. Deletions cut 5 bases from V and 2 bases from J, with 21 bases between. This CDR3 is built from 17 residues. This CDR3 reads CASSPRTAGTPNTEAFF. The CDR3 region has the DNA TGTGCCAGCAGCCCGCGTACCGCCGGGACACCTAACACTGAAGCTTTCTTT.

V gene TRBV5-1 combines with J gene TRBJ1-1, with D possibly TRBD1 on 5 matching bases. The CDR3 spans 13 residues. Germline CDR1 is SGHRS and CDR2 is YFSETQ. The V gene lost 5 bases and the J gene lost 7 bases, with 15 bases spanning the gap. The CDR3 DNA sequence: TGCGCCAGCAGACTTGGACAAGAACTTGAAGCTTTCTTT. This gives the protein CASRLGQELEAFF.

The rearrangement links TRBV9 to TRBJ1-2; D is uncertain. With 4 bases removed from V and 7 bases from J, the gap between germline ends came to 8 bases. The CDR3 runs 11 residues. Germline CDR1 reads SGDLS; CDR2 reads YYNGEE. The CDR3 is CASSTVGGYTF. The CDR3 DNA follows: TGTGCCAGCAGCACCGTGGGTGGCTACACCTTC.

The chain recombines TRBV7-9 with TRBJ2-1; D not certain. V gave up 1 base and J gave up 0 bases, with 10 bases separating them. This CDR3 has 16 amino acids. Germline V gene sequence: CDR1 SEHNR, CDR2 FQNEAQ (reference sequence). CDR3 sequence (DNA): TGTGCCAGCAGCTTAGGAACTGGCAGCTCCTACAATGAGCAGTTCTTC. Protein: CASSLGTGSSYNEQFF. The full variable domain, completed using reference TRBV7-9 and TRBJ2-1, is DTGVSQNPRHKITKRGQNVTFRCDPISEHNRLYWYRQTLGQGPEFLTYFQNEAQLEKSRLLSDRFSAERPKGSFSTLEIQRTEQGDSAMYLCASSLGTGSSYNEQFFGPGTRLTVL.

The chain links TRBV4-2 to TRBJ1-2, with 7 bases matching TRBD1. The CDR3 spans 13 residues. Trimming cost V 7 bases and J 2 bases; bases outside gene matches: 4. Germline lookup yields CDR1 LGHNA and CDR2 YNFKEQ. CDR3 coding DNA: TGTGCCAGCACAGGGGGACCGAACTATGGCTACACCTTC. Translating it yields CASTGGPNYGYTF.

This chain links TRBV15 with TRBJ2-1; D perhaps matches TRBD2 (6 bases). Deletions cut 1 base from V and 3 bases from J, with 13 bases between. Per germline, CDR1 LNHNV and CDR2 YYDKDF (reference sequence). This CDR3 has 16 amino acids. CDR3 region: CATSRGGAEGYNEQFF. The CDR3 nucleotides read TGTGCCACCAGCAGAGGCGGGGCGGAAGGCTACAATGAGCAGTTCTTC.

In this sample, this clone turned up a few times. The chain has TRBV19 and TRBJ1-5, with D possibly TRBD1 on 5 matching bases. V lost 0 bases and J 2 bases, leaving 14 bases between the germline ends. The CDR3 consists of 17 residues. Germline lookup yields CDR1 LNHDA and CDR2 SQIVND (reference sequence). CDR3 protein: CASSIEQELLGNQPQHF. CDR3 nucleotide sequence: TGTGCCAGTAGTATAGAACAGGAGTTGTTGGGCAATCAGCCCCAGCATTTT.

The chain is built from TRBV6-5 and TRBJ1-4; TRBD1 agrees at 9 bases. The CDR3 spans 16 residues. CDR1 and CDR2 from the germline V gene are MNHEY and SVGAGI. V was pared by 1 base and J by 8 bases, with 8 bases of the junction left unmatched. The CDR3 region has the DNA TGTGCCAGCAGTTACTATGCGGGACAGGGAGGCGAAAAACTGTTTTTT. Translation: CASSYYAGQGGEKLFF.

This clone was detected once. The chain uses TRBV2 and TRBJ1-2; the D is unclear. From germline, CDR1 is SNHLY and CDR2 FYNNEI. The V gene lost 5 bases and the J gene lost 0 bases, with 7 bases spanning the gap. The CDR3 runs 13 residues. The CDR3 nucleotides read TGTGCCAGCAGTAAAGATTCTAACTATGGCTACACCTTC. Residues: CASSKDSNYGYTF.

V is TRBV14 and J is TRBJ1-1; D gene unclear. Trimming took 1 base from V and 8 from J, leaving 8 bases between them. CDR1 is SGHDN, CDR2 FVKESK, per germline. This CDR3 region has 12 residues. The CDR3 spells CASSQVGGEAFF. CDR3 sequence (DNA): TGTGCCAGCAGCCAAGTTGGAGGGGAAGCTTTCTTT.

The chain combines TRBV5-5 with TRBJ1-1; tentative D call: TRBD1 (6 bases). Germline CDR1 SGHKS, CDR2 YYEKEE (reference sequence). The CDR3 consists of 14 residues. With 4 bases removed from V and 1 base from J, the gap between germline ends came to 11 bases. The CDR3, as DNA: TGTGCCAGCAGCGGAACGGGGGCGAACACTGAAGCTTTCTTT. Translation: CASSGTGANTEAFF.

This clone was recorded once. J is TRBJ1-1 and V is TRBV6-5; D is undetermined. The CDR3 spans 14 residues. Trimming took 0 bases from V and 1 from J, leaving 6 bases between them. Germline CDR1 MNHEY, CDR2 SVGAGI. CDR3 sequence (DNA): TGTGCCAGCAGTTACTCGGGAGCGAACACTGAAGCTTTCTTT. This gives the protein CASSYSGANTEAFF.

The rearrangement links TRBV5-6 to TRBJ2-7; D unclear. The V and J ends lost 2 bases and 4 bases respectively, with 7 bases between them. From germline, CDR1 is SGHDT and CDR2 YYEEEE. The CDR3 loop spans 12 amino acids. The CDR3 sequence is CASSFKGYEQYF. The DNA of the CDR3 is TGTGCCAGCAGCTTTAAGGGTTACGAGCAGTACTTC. The variable domain in full, with the rest retrieved from reference TRBV5-6 and TRBJ2-7, is DAGVTQSPTHLIKTRGQQVTLRCSPKSGHDTVSWYQQALGQGPQFIFQYYEEEERQRGNFPDRFSGHQFPNYSSELNVNALLLGDSALYLCASSFKGYEQYFGPGTRLTVT.

The chain combines TRBV18 with TRBJ2-7; possibly TRBD2 for D (5 bases). Germline CDR1 is KGHSH and CDR2 is LQKENI. Trimming took off 2 bases at V and 5 bases at J, with 7 bases between the two ends. The CDR3 contains 12 residues. The CDR3 spells CASSPNGNEQYF. In nucleotides, the CDR3 is TGTGCCAGCTCACCAAACGGGAACGAGCAGTACTTC.

The chain joins TRBV6-5 to TRBJ2-7; 7 bases are a match to TRBD2. The CDR3 is made up of 15 amino acids. Germline V lookup: CDR1 MNHEY, CDR2 SVGAGI. The V gene end was trimmed by 2 bases and the J gene end by 1 base; junction bases not matched to a gene: 5. The DNA for the CDR3 is TGTGCCAGCAGTTACGGCCAGGGACTATCCTACGAGCAGTACTTC. It codes for CASSYGQGLSYEQYF.

The chain employs TRBV29-1 and TRBJ1-2, with 10 bases that match TRBD1. With V trimmed by 7 bases and J by 8 bases, 10 bases remained unmatched. Germline CDR1 reads SQVTM; CDR2 reads ANQGSEA. The CDR3 covers 13 residues. CDR3: CSANEGTGAGYTF. The DNA of the CDR3 is TGCAGCGCCAATGAGGGGACAGGGGCAGGCTACACCTTC.